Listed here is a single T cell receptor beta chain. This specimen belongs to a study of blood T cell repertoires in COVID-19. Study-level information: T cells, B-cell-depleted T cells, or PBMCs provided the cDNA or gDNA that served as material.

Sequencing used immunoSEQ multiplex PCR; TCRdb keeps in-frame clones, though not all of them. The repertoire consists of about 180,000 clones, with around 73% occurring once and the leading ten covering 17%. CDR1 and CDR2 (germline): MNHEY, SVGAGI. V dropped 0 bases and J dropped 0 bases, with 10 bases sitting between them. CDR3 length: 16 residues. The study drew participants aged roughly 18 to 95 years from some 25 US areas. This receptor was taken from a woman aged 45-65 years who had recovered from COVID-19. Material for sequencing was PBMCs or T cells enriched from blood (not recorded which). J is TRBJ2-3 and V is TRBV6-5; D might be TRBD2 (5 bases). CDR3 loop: CASSYSSRGSTDTQYF. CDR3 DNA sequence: TGTGCCAGCAGTTACTCGAGCCGCGGGAGCACAGATACGCAGTATTTT.